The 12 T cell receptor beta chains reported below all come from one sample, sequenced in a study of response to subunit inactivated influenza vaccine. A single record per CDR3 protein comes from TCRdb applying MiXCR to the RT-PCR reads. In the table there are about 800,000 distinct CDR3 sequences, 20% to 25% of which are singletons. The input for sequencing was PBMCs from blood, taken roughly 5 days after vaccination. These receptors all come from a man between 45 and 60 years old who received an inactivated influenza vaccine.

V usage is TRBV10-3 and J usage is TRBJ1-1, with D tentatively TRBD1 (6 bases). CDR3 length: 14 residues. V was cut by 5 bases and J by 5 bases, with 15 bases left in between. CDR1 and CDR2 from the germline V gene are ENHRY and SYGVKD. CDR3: CAISSQGKGTEAFF. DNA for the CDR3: TGTGCCATCAGTTCCCAGGGGAAAGGGACTGAAGCTTTCTTT.

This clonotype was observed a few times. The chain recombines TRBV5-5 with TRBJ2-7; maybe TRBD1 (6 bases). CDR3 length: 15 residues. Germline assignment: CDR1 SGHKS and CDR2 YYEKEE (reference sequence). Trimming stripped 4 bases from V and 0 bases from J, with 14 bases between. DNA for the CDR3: TGTGCCAGCAGCCCGACCGGACAGACCTCCTACGAGCAGTACTTC. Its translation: CASSPTGQTSYEQYF.

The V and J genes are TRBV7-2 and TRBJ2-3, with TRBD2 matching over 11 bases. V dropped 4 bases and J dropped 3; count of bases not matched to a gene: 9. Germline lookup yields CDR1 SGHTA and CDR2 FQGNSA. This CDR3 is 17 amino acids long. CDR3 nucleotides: TGTGCCAGCAGCTCCTTGGGACTAGCGGAGGGGACAGATACGCAGTATTTT. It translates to CASSSLGLAEGTDTQYF.

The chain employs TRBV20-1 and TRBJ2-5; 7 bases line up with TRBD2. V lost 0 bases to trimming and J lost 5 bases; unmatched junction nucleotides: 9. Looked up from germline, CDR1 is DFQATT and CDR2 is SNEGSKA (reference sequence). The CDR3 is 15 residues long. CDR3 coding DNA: TGCAGTGCTAGAGATCCTGTGTCGGGGGGTGAGACCCAGTACTTC. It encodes CSARDPVSGGETQYF.

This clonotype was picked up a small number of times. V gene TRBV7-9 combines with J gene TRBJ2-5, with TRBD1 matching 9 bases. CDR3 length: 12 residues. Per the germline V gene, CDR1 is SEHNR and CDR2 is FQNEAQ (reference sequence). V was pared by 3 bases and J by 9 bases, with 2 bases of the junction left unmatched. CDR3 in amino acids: CASSLTGGAQYF. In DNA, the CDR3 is TGTGCCAGCAGCTTGACAGGGGGGGCCCAGTACTTC.

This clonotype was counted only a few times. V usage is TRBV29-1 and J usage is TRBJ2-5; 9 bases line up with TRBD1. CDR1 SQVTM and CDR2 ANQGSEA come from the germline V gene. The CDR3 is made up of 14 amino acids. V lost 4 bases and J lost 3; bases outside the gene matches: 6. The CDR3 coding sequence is TGCAGCGTTGGAAGGGACAGGGTCGAAGAGACCCAGTACTTC. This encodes CSVGRDRVEETQYF. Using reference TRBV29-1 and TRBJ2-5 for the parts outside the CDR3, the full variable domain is SAVISQKPSRDICQRGTSLTIQCQVDSQVTMMFWYRQQPGQSLTLIATANQGSEATYESGFVIDKFPISRPNLTFSTLTVSNMSPEDSSIYLCSVGRDRVEETQYFGPGTRLLVL.

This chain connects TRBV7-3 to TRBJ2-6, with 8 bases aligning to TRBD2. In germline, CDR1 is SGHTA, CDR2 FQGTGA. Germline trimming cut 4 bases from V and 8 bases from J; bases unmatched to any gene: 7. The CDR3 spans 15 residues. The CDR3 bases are TGTGCCAGCAGCTACGGGGGGGGGCTCCCCAACGTCCTGACTTTC. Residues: CASSYGGGLPNVLTF.

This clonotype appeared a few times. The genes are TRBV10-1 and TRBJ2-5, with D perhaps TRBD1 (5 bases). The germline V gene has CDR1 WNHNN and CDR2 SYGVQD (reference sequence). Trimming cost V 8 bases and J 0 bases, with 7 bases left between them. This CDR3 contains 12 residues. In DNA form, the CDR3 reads TGCGCCAGCGCGGACAACCAAGAGACCCAGTACTTC. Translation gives CASADNQETQYF.

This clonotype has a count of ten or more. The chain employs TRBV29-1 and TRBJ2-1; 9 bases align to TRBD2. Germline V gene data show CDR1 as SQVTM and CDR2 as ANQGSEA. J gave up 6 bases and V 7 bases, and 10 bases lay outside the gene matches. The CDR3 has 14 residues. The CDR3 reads CSANRLAGINEQFF. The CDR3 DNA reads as TGCAGCGCCAATCGGCTAGCGGGAATCAATGAGCAGTTCTTC.

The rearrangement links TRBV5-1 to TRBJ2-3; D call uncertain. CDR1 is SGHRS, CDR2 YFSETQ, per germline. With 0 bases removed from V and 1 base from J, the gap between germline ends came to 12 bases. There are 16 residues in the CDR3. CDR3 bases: TGCGCCAGCAGCTTGGGTAGTGGAAAGGGCACAGATACGCAGTATTTT. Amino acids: CASSLGSGKGTDTQYF.

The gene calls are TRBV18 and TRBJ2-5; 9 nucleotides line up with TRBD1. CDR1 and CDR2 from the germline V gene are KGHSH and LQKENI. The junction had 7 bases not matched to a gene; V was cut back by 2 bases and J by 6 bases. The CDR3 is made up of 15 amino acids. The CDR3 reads CASSPSEDRGQTQYF. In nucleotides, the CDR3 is TGTGCCAGCTCACCATCTGAGGACAGGGGACAGACCCAGTACTTC.

CDR3 loop: CASSHSGRAGKTQYF. The DNA of the CDR3 is TGTGCCAGCAGCCATAGCGGGAGGGCCGGGAAGACCCAGTACTTC. The rearrangement links TRBV11-1 to TRBJ2-5; 11 bases map to TRBD2. J gave up 6 bases and V 5 bases, and 8 bases lay outside the gene matches. The CDR3 runs to 15 residues. The germline gives CDR1 SGHAT, CDR2 FQDESV (reference sequence).